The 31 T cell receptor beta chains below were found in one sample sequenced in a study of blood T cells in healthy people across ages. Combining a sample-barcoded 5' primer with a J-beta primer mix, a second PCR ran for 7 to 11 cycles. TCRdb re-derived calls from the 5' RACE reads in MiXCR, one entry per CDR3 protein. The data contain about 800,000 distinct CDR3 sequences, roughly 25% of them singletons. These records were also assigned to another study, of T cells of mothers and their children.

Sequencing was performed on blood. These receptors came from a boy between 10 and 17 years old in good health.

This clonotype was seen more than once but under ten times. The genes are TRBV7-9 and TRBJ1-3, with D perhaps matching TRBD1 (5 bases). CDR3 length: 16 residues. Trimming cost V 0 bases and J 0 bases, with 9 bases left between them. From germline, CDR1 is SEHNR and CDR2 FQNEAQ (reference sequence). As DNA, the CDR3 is TGTGCCAGCAGCTTAGCCGGGACCGACTCTGGAAACACCATATATTTT. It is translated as CASSLAGTDSGNTIYF. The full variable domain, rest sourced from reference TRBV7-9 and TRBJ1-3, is DTGVSQNPRHKITKRGQNVTFRCDPISEHNRLYWYRQTLGQGPEFLTYFQNEAQLEKSRLLSDRFSAERPKGSFSTLEIQRTEQGDSAMYLCASSLAGTDSGNTIYFGEGSWLTVV.

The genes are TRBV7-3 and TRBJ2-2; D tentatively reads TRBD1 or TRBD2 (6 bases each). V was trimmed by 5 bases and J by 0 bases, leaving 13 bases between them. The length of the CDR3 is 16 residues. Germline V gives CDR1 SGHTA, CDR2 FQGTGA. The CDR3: CASSDGGTTNTGELFF. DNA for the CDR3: TGTGCCAGCAGCGACGGCGGGACAACGAACACCGGGGAGCTGTTTTTT.

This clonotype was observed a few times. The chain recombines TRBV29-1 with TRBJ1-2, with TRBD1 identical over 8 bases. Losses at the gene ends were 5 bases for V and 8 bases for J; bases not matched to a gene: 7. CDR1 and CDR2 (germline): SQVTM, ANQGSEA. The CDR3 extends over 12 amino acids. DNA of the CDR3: TGCAGCGTTTCCGGGACAGGACGGGGCTACACCTTC. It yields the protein CSVSGTGRGYTF.

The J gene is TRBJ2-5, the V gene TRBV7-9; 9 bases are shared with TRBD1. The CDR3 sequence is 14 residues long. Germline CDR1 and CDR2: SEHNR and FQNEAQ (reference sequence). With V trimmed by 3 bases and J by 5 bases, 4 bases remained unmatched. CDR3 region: CASSFVTGGETQYF. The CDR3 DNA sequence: TGTGCCAGCAGCTTCGTGACAGGGGGGGAGACCCAGTACTTC.

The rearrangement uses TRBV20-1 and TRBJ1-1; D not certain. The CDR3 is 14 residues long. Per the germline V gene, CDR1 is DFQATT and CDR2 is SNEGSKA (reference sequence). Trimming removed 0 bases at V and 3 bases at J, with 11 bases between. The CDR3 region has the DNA TGCAGTGCTAGAGACGGCTCTGCGGACACTGAAGCTTTCTTT. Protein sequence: CSARDGSADTEAFF.

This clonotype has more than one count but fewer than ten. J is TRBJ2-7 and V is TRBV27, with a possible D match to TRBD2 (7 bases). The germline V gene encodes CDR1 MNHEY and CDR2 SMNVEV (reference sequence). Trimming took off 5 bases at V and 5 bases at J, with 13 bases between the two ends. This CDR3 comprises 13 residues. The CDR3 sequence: CASSPRGGHEQYF. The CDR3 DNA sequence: TGTGCCAGCAGTCCAAGGGGGGGGCACGAGCAGTACTTC.

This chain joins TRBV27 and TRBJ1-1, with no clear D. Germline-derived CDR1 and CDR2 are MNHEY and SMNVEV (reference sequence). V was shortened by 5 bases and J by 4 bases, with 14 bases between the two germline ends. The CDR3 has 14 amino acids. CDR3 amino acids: CASSNNAGSTEAFF. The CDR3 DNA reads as TGTGCCAGCAGTAATAATGCAGGTAGCACTGAAGCTTTCTTT.

CDR3 coding DNA: TGCGCCAGCAGCCCGTGGACTAGCGGGAGCAGCGACGAGCAGTACTTC. Protein sequence: CASSPWTSGSSDEQYF. The genes are TRBV4-1 and TRBJ2-5; 13 bases are a match to TRBD2. The end of the DNA fits TRBJ2-7 better, so the J call may be wrong. CDR1 and CDR2 from the germline V gene are MGHRA and YSYEKL. The CDR3 contains 16 residues.

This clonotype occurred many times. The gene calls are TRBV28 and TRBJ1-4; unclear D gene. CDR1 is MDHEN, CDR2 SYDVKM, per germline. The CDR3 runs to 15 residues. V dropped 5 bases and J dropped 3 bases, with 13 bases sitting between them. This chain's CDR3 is CASSPGLAANEKLFF. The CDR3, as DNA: TGTGCCAGCAGTCCCGGCCTGGCGGCTAATGAAAAACTGTTTTTT.

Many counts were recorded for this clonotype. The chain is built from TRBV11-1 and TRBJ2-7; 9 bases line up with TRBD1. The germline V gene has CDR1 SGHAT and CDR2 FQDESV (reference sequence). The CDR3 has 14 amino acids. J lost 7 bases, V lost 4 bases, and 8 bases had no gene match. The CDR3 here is CASSYRGRPWEQYF. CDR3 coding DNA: TGTGCCAGCAGCTACAGGGGGCGTCCTTGGGAGCAGTACTTC.

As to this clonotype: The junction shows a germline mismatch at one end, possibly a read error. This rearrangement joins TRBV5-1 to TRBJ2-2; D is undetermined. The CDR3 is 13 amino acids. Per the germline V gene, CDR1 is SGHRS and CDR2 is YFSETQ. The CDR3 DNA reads TGCGCCAGCACCTTGGACGGGACCGGGGAGCTGTTTTTT. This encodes CASTLDGTGELFF.

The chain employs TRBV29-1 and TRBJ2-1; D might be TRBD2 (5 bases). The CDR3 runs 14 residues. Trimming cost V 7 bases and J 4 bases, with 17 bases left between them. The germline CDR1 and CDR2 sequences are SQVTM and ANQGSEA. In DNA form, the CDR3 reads TGCAGCGGTGAGAAGCAGACGGGGTACAATGAGCAGTTCTTC. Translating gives CSGEKQTGYNEQFF.

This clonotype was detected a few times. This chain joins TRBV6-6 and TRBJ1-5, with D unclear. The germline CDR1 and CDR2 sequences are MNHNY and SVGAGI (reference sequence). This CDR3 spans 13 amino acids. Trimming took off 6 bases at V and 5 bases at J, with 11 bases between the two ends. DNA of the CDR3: TGTGCCAGCAGCCCCACAGTGGATCAGCCCCAGCATTTT. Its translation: CASSPTVDQPQHF.

The CDR3 loop is CASIGGRNTGELFF. CDR3 sequence (DNA): TGTGCCAGCATCGGGGGGCGGAACACCGGGGAGCTGTTTTTT. The chain carries TRBV2 and TRBJ2-2, with D possibly TRBD2 on 7 matching bases. This CDR3 has 14 residues. The germline V gene encodes CDR1 SNHLY and CDR2 FYNNEI. Trimming left V 7 bases short and J 1 base short, with 10 bases between.

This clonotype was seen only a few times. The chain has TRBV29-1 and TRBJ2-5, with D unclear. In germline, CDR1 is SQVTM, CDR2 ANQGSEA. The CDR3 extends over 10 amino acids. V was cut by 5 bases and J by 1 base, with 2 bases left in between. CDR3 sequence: CSVSQETQYF. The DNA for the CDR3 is TGCAGCGTTTCCCAAGAGACCCAGTACTTC.

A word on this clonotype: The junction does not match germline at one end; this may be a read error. For the CDR3, the DNA is TGTTCCAGCAGCCAGGGAGGCAGGGCGATCCCCTACAATGAGCAGTTCTTC. Protein sequence: CSSSQGGRAIPYNEQFF. The chain recombines TRBV14 with TRBJ2-1; perhaps TRBD2 as D (6 bases). Germline CDR1 SGHDN, CDR2 FVKESK. The CDR3 extends over 17 amino acids.

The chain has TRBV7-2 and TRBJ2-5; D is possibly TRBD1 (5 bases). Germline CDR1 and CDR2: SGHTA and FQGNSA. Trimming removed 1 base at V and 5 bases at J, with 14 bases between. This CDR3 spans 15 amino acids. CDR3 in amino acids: CASSLGGRVGETQYF. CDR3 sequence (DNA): TGTGCCAGCAGCTTAGGCGGCAGGGTAGGCGAGACCCAGTACTTC.

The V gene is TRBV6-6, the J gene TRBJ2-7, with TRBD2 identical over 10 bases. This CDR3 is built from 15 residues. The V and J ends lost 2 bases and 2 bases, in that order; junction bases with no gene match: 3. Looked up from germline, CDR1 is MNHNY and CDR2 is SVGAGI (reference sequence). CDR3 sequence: CASSYASGRAYEQYF. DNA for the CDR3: TGTGCCAGCAGTTACGCCAGCGGGAGGGCCTACGAGCAGTACTTC.

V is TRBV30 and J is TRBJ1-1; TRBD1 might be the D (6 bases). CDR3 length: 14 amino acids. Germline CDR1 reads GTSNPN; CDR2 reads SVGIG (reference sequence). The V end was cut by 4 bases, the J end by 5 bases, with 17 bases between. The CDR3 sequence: CAWKGGRYGTEAFF. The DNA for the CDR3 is TGTGCCTGGAAGGGGGGCAGGTATGGGACTGAAGCTTTCTTT.

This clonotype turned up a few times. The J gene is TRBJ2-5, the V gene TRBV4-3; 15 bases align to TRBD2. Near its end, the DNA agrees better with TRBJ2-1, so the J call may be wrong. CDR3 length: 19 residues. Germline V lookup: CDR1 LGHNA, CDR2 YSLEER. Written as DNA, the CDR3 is TGCGCCAGCAGGCCGGGACTAGCGGGAGGTGGGGTCAACAACAATGAGCAGTTCTTC. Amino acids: CASRPGLAGGGVNNNEQFF.

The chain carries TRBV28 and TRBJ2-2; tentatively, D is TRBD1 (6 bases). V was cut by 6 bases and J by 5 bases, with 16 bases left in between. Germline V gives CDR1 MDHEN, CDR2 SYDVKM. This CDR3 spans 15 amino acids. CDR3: CASSARDITTGELFF. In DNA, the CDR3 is TGTGCCAGCAGCGCCAGGGACATTACAACCGGGGAGCTGTTTTTT. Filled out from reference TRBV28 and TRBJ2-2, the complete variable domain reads DVKVTQSSRYLVKRTGEKVFLECVQDMDHENMFWYRQDPGLGLRLIYFSYDVKMKEKGDIPEGYSVSREKKERFSLILESASTNQTSMYLCASSARDITTGELFFGEGSRLTVL.

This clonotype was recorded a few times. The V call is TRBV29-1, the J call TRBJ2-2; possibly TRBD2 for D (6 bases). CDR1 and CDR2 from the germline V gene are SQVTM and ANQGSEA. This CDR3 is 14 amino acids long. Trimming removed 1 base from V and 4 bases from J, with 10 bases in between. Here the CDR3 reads CSVEAGDLTGELFF. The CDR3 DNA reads TGCAGCGTTGAAGCGGGAGATCTCACCGGGGAGCTGTTTTTT.

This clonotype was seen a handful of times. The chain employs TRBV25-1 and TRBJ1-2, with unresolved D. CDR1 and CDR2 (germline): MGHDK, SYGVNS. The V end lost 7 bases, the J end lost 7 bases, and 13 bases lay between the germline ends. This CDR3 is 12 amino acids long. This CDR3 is CASTKGGSGYTF. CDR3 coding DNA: TGTGCCAGCACTAAGGGAGGGTCTGGCTACACCTTC.

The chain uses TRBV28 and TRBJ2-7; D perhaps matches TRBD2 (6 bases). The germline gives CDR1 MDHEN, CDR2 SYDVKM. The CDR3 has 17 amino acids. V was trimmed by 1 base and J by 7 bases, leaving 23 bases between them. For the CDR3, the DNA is TGTGCCAGCAGTTTATTCCCGACGAGGGCCTTTGCGGGGGAGCAGTACTTC. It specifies CASSLFPTRAFAGEQYF.

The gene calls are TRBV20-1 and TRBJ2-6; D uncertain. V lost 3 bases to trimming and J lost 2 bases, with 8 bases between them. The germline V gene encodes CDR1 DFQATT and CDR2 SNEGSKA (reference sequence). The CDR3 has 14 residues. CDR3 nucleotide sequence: TGCAGTGCTAGTAGGGCAACTGGGGCCAACGTCCTGACTTTC. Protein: CSASRATGANVLTF.

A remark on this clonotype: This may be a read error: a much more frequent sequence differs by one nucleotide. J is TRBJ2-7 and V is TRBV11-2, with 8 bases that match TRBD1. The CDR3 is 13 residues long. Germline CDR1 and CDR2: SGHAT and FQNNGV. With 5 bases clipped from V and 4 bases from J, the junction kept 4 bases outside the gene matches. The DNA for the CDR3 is TGTGCCAGCAGCCGGGACAGGCAGTACGAGCAGTACTTC. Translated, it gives CASSRDRQYEQYF.

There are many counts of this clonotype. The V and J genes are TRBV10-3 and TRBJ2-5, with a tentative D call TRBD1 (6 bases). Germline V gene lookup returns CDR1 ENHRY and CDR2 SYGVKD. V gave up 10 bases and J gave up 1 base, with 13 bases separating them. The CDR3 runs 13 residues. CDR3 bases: TGTGCCACCCGGACAGAGCTCCAAGAGACCCAGTACTTC. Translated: CATRTELQETQYF.

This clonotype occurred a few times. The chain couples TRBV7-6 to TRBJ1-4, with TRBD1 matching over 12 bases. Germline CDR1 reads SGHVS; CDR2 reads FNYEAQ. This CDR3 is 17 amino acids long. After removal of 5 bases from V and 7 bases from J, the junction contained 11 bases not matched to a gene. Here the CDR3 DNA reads TGTGCCAGCAGCGAAGGGACAGGGGGCAAGGATAGTGAAAAACTGTTTTTT. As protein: CASSEGTGGKDSEKLFF.

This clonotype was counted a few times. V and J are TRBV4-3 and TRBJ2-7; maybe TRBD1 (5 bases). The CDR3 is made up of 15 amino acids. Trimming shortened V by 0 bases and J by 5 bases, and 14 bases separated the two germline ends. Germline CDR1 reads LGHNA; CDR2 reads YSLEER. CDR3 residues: CASSQERWGRDEQYF. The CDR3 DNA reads TGCGCCAGCAGCCAAGAACGGTGGGGCAGGGACGAGCAGTACTTC.

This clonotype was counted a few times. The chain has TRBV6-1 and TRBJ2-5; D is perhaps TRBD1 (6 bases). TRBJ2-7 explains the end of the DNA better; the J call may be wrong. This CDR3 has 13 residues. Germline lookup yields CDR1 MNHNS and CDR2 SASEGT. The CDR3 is CASSVDRSYEQYF. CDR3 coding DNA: TGTGCCAGCAGTGTGGACAGATCCTACGAGCAGTACTTC.

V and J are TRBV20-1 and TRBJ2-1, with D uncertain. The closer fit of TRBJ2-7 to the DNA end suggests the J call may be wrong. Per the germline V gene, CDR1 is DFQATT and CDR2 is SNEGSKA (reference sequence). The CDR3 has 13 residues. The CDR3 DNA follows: TGCAGTGCTAGACCCAAGAGCTCCTACGAGCAGTACTTC. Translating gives CSARPKSSYEQYF.